Listed below are T cell receptor beta chains from one sample, sequenced in a study of immune evolution from preneoplasia to lung adenocarcinoma. Data came from immunoSEQ multiplex PCR; TCRdb stores just in-frame clones and leaves some out. The sample records some 7,400 clones, roughly 77% being singletons. Sample: FFPE minimally invasive lung adenocarcinoma tissue. The source of these receptors is a person aged 70 to 85 with lung adenocarcinoma. CDR3s include the opening cysteine and the closing phenylalanine or tryptophan. Size is stated for part of the rows, as once, few or many counts, or as a class when the clone is expanded.

V: TRBV9; J: TRBJ1-3; size: NA; CDR3: CASKAGNTIYF
V: TRBV5-1; J: TRBJ1-4; size: NA; CDR3: CASSPLGTGEEKLFF
V: TRBV5-8; J: TRBJ1-3; size: NA; CDR3: CASSLVGRSGNTIYF
V: TRBV5-1; J: TRBJ1-2; size: NA; CDR3: CASRLGNYGYTF
V: TRBV9; J: TRBJ2-2; size: NA; CDR3: CASSVVRTGELFF
V: TRBV5-1; J: TRBJ1-2; size: NA; CDR3: CASSSGGTGDRGYTF
V: TRBV9; J: TRBJ2-1; size: once; CDR3: CTSSVVLADYNEQFF
V: TRBV7-2; J: TRBJ2-1; size: few; CDR3: CASSLPGLESYNEQFF
V: TRBV20-1; J: TRBJ1-2; size: once; CDR3: CSATGVYGYTF
V: TRBV5-6; J: TRBJ2-2; size: NA; CDR3: CASSLPNTGELFF
V: TRBV27; J: TRBJ2-7; size: NA; CDR3: CASSLKHHYEQYF
V: TRBV28; J: TRBJ1-5; size: NA; CDR3: CASSLGQAYSNQPQHF
V: TRBV7-2; J: TRBJ2-7; size: NA; CDR3: CASSLRRPGTPNYEQYF
V: TRBV28; J: TRBJ1-5; size: NA; CDR3: CASSSLPGPQGRYQPQHF
V: TRBV6-5; J: TRBJ1-6; size: NA; CDR3: CASSGDRGYSPLHF
V: TRBV9; J: TRBJ2-3; size: NA; CDR3: CASSVVGGGGTDTQYF
V: TRBV7-9; J: TRBJ1-2; size: NA; CDR3: CASSGGRGSDGYTF
V: TRBV6-5; J: TRBJ1-2; size: NA; CDR3: CASEGNNYGYTF
V: TRBV16; J: TRBJ1-2; size: few; CDR3: CASSQSRNGYTF
V: TRBV5-1; J: TRBJ2-3; size: few; CDR3: CASSSISSTDTQYF
V: TRBV28; J: TRBJ2-3; size: NA; CDR3: CASSLVRRGTDTQYF
V: TRBV6-6; J: TRBJ1-4; size: few; CDR3: CASSWQGRGEKLFF
V: TRBV28; J: TRBJ2-3; size: NA; CDR3: CASRLPGQDTQYF
V: TRBV20-1; J: TRBJ2-3; size: NA; CDR3: CSALLTDTQYF
V: TRBV4-3; J: TRBJ2-7; size: NA; CDR3: CASSRDPLGLDEQYF
V: TRBV6-5; J: TRBJ1-6; size: NA; CDR3: CASTLLGGGSPLHF
V: TRBV7-9; J: TRBJ2-1; size: NA; CDR3: CASSHVEKRGAGEQFF
V: TRBV29-1; J: TRBJ1-1; size: NA; CDR3: CSVRTLGAFF
V: TRBV7-8; J: TRBJ2-3; size: NA; CDR3: CASSHPGGSQSKTSTDTQYF
V: TRBV2; J: TRBJ1-1; size: NA; CDR3: CASSRRQGNTEAFF
V: TRBV15; J: TRBJ2-1; size: NA; CDR3: CATSRDASSYNEQFF
V: TRBV11-3; J: TRBJ2-4; size: NA; CDR3: CASSLAGGGIQYF
V: TRBV9; J: TRBJ2-1; size: few; CDR3: CASSTGLVSYNEQFF
V: TRBV2; J: TRBJ1-1; size: once; CDR3: CASSVGWGARAFF
V: TRBV7-3; J: TRBJ1-1; size: few; CDR3: CASSQDRNTEAFF
V: TRBV4-2; J: TRBJ1-4; size: NA; CDR3: CASSQEDRANEKLFF
V: TRBV7-6; J: TRBJ2-7; size: NA; CDR3: CASSFPPGAGGLSYEQYF
V: TRBV5-1; J: TRBJ2-1; size: NA; CDR3: CASSAGLITGFPEQFF
V: TRBV5-5; J: TRBJ1-2; size: few; CDR3: CASSLRTGEDYGYTF
V: TRBV11-2; J: TRBJ1-4; size: NA; CDR3: CASSSQVSNEKLFF
V: TRBV7-6; J: TRBJ1-2; size: NA; CDR3: CASSLLGAGGEYGYTF
V: TRBV28; J: TRBJ2-7; size: NA; CDR3: CASSRLAGAGERGEQYF
V: TRBV30; J: TRBJ2-7; size: NA; CDR3: CAWSVLSEQYF
V: TRBV12-5; J: TRBJ2-5; size: NA; CDR3: CASGPAKEQKKTQYF
V: TRBV9; J: TRBJ1-1; size: NA; CDR3: CASSVGDRGGTEAFF
V: TRBV2; J: TRBJ1-2; size: few; CDR3: CASISDEANYGYTF
V: TRBV9; J: TRBJ1-3; size: NA; CDR3: CASSEGDRAGNTIYF
V: TRBV29-1; J: TRBJ1-1; size: NA; CDR3: CSVEGAGAYEAFF
V: TRBV19; J: TRBJ2-2; size: once; CDR3: CASADRISTGELFF
V: TRBV29-1; J: TRBJ2-1; size: NA; CDR3: CSVIWTINEQFF
V: TRBV14; J: TRBJ2-5; size: few; CDR3: CASSLPGLQETQYF
V: TRBV9; J: TRBJ2-2; size: NA; CDR3: CASSVGTDLNTGELFF
V: TRBV15; J: TRBJ2-5; size: NA; CDR3: CATSRDGGMDTQYF
V: TRBV7-9; J: TRBJ2-5; size: once; CDR3: CASSSGQERETQYF
V: TRBV5-1; J: TRBJ2-5; size: NA; CDR3: CASSPYGEVQETQYF
V: TRBV6-4; J: TRBJ2-3; size: few; CDR3: CASSGGQGADTQYF